One and the same sample provided the 3 T cell receptor beta chains below, sequenced in a study of early T cells in non-severe SARS-CoV-2 infection. MiXCR was run by TCRdb on the 5' RACE reads, yielding one entry per CDR3 protein. The table lists more than 65,000 distinct CDR3 sequences, roughly 13% of them singletons. The sequencing sample was made of whole blood. Every receptor here comes from an adult who was a healthcare worker with PCR-confirmed SARS-CoV-2 infection or an uninfected control (not recorded which).

This clonotype was counted a few times. The V call is TRBV11-2, the J call TRBJ2-7; unclear D gene. The CDR3 consists of 17 residues. The germline V and J ends were trimmed by 2 bases and 2 bases, with 19 bases remaining between them. Germline V gene data show CDR1 as SGHAT and CDR2 as FQNNGV. CDR3 nucleotides: TGTGCCAGCAGCTTAAGGGTTTCTGCTCTTAGGACCTACGAGCAGTACTTC. This sequence encodes CASSLRVSALRTYEQYF.

This clonotype has only a few counts. The rearrangement links TRBV18 to TRBJ2-3; tentatively, D is TRBD2 (6 bases). The V end lost 4 bases, the J end lost 6 bases, and 14 bases lay between the germline ends. This CDR3 spans 14 amino acids. Germline CDR1 is KGHSH and CDR2 is LQKENI. The chain's CDR3 is CASSLHGGTDTQYF. As DNA, the CDR3 is TGTGCCAGCTCACTACATGGGGGGACGGATACGCAGTATTTT.

This clonotype was counted a few times. V is TRBV10-3 and J is TRBJ2-1; TRBD1 is a possible D gene (6 bases). The CDR3 runs 13 residues. In germline, CDR1 is ENHRY, CDR2 SYGVKD. Trimming removed 7 bases from V and 9 bases from J, with 16 bases in between. The CDR3 DNA reads TGTGCCATCACCGGCTCACGAGGGGGTGAGCAGTTCTTC. Translating it yields CAITGSRGGEQFF.